This is a list of T cell receptor beta chains from one sample in a study of neurological immune-mediated disorders. Each CDR3 protein gets one entry after TCRdb re-called the 5' RACE reads with MiXCR. The sample has tens of thousands of distinct CDR3 sequences, roughly 3.3% seen once; the top ten hold around 3.3%. Specimen: PBMCs. The source of these receptors is a young woman with multiple sclerosis. Each CDR3 is given with its conserved first and last residue. The order of the fields is CDR3 length, D gene, J gene, V gene, clone size, CDR3 protein, CDR3 DNA. A D gene is named only where the DNA matches it firmly. Size is omitted from some rows. Given values are once, few, many or a class for expanded clones.

>13|NA|TRBJ2-5|TRBV5-1|many
CASSPRGVETQYF
TGCGCCAGCAGCCCCAGGGGAGTAGAGACCCAGTACTTC
>15|TRBD2|TRBJ2-3|TRBV5-1|many
CASSSLAVTTDTQYF
TGCGCCAGCAGCTCCCTAGCGGTTACCACAGATACGCAGTATTTT
>13|NA|TRBJ1-1|TRBV10-1|many
CASSDNTFTEAFF
TGCGCCAGCAGTGATAACACCTTCACTGAAGCTTTCTTT
>14|NA|TRBJ2-7|TRBV15|many
CATSRDLADYEQYF
TGTGCCACCAGCAGAGATTTAGCAGACTACGAGCAGTACTTC
>14|NA|TRBJ1-1|TRBV28|many
CASSPPGRDTEAFF
TGTGCCAGCAGCCCTCCCGGGAGGGACACTGAAGCTTTCTTT
>14|NA|TRBJ1-3|TRBV7-2|NA
CASSETDSGNTIYF
TGTGCCAGCAGCGAGACAGACTCTGGAAACACCATATATTTT
>14|NA|TRBJ2-7|TRBV20-1|many
CSAGGRESYWEQYF
TGCAGTGCTGGGGGCCGGGAAAGTTATTGGGAGCAGTACTTC
>12|TRBD1|TRBJ1-1|TRBV7-3|many
CASREGQTEAFF
TGTGCCAGCAGGGAGGGACAGACTGAAGCTTTCTTT
>13|NA|TRBJ1-2|TRBV12-3/TRBV12-4|many
CASSLIAAGGYTF
TGTGCCAGCAGTTTAATTGCGGCCGGGGGCTACACCTTC
>15|TRBD1|TRBJ1-2|TRBV3-1|few
CASSQIQGQGNGYTF
TGTGCCAGCAGCCAAATTCAAGGACAGGGTAATGGCTACACCTTC
>15|TRBD2|TRBJ2-1|TRBV5-6|many
CASSPVRLAGMEQFF
TGTGCCAGCAGCCCCGTCCGACTAGCGGGGATGGAGCAGTTCTTC
>15|TRBD2|TRBJ2-5|TRBV20-1|many
CSASLTSGALGTQYF
TGCAGTGCTAGCCTGACTAGCGGGGCCCTGGGGACCCAGTACTTC
>16|NA|TRBJ2-2|TRBV2|many
CASSAVRGDSAGELFF
TGTGCCAGCAGTGCCGTCAGGGGGGATTCGGCCGGGGAGCTGTTTTTT
>17|NA|TRBJ1-4|TRBV20-1|many
CSASRTERFATNEKLFF
TGCAGTGCTAGCAGGACAGAGCGCTTTGCAACTAATGAAAAACTGTTTTTT
>16|NA|TRBJ2-1|TRBV7-6|many
CASSLALWAGNNEQFF
TGTGCCAGCAGCTTAGCGCTTTGGGCAGGGAACAATGAGCAGTTCTTC
>16|TRBD1|TRBJ2-5|TRBV10-2|many
CASSEARQGTSETQYF
TGCGCCAGCAGTGAGGCACGACAGGGAACGAGCGAGACCCAGTACTTC
>13|NA|TRBJ1-2|TRBV20-1|NA
CSARDGGPYGYTF
TGCAGTGCTAGAGATGGGGGACCCTATGGCTACACCTTC
>13|NA|TRBJ1-2|TRBV12-3/TRBV12-4|many
CASSSVASGGYTF
TGTGCCAGCAGCTCAGTGGCCTCCGGGGGCTACACCTTC
>15|NA|TRBJ2-2|TRBV5-1|many
CASSLAGRDTGELFF
TGCGCCAGCAGCTTGGCCGGCCGGGACACCGGGGAGCTGTTTTTT
>16|NA|TRBJ1-5|TRBV16|many
CASNSRPTALNQPQHF
TGTGCCAGCAATTCAAGGCCGACGGCTCTCAATCAGCCCCAGCATTTT
>14|NA|TRBJ1-1|TRBV6-5|many
CASNVGELNTEAFF
TGTGCCAGCAACGTGGGGGAATTGAACACTGAAGCTTTCTTT
>15|TRBD1|TRBJ2-3|TRBV5-1|many
CASSLGQGHTDTQYF
TGCGCCAGCAGCTTGGGACAGGGACACACAGATACGCAGTATTTT
>10|NA|TRBJ2-2|TRBV2|many
CAIKSGELFF
TGTGCCATAAAGTCCGGGGAGCTGTTTTTT
>12|TRBD1|TRBJ1-3|TRBV29-1|many
CSAGGTGNTIYF
TGCAGCGCAGGGGGGACTGGAAACACCATATATTTT
>16|TRBD2|TRBJ2-3|TRBV2|many
CASSEADGRVTDTQYF
TGTGCCAGCAGTGAAGCGGATGGGAGGGTCACAGATACGCAGTATTTT
>16|NA|TRBJ2-7|TRBV5-1|many
CASSLRGGLGSYEQYF
TGCGCCAGCAGCTTGAGAGGGGGGCTTGGTTCCTACGAGCAGTACTTC
>17|TRBD2|TRBJ2-1|TRBV20-1|many
CSARAVRRDYSYNEQFF
TGCAGTGCTAGAGCGGTCAGGCGGGACTACTCCTACAATGAGCAGTTCTTC
>12|NA|TRBJ1-1|TRBV21-1|many
CASTRGNTEAFF
TGTGCCAGCACTCGGGGGAACACTGAAGCTTTCTTT
>16|NA|TRBJ2-1|TRBV4-3|many
CASSQDQDGRLTGQFF
TGCGCCAGCAGCCAAGATCAGGACGGAAGGCTAACAGGACAGTTCTTC
>15|NA|TRBJ2-2|TRBV5-1|many
CASSLGGQNTGELFF
TGCGCCAGCAGCTTAGGGGGGCAGAACACCGGGGAGCTGTTTTTT
>11|NA|TRBJ2-3|TRBV5-8|many
CASSAGVAQYF
TGTGCCAGCAGCGCGGGCGTTGCGCAGTATTTT
>12|NA|TRBJ1-1|TRBV6-5|many
CASSKGTTEAFF
TGTGCCAGCAGTAAGGGAACCACTGAAGCTTTCTTT
>13|NA|TRBJ2-2|TRBV5-1|many
CASSGQNTGELFF
TGCGCCAGCAGCGGACAGAATACCGGGGAGCTGTTTTTT
>16|TRBD1|TRBJ1-6|TRBV4-1|NA
CASSQRQGVINSPLNF
TGCGCCAGCAGTCAAAGACAGGGTGTCATTAATTCACCCCTCAACTTT
>18|TRBD2|TRBJ2-5|TRBV20-1|many
CSARDMRAGPLTQETQYF
TGCAGTGCTAGAGATATGAGAGCGGGACCCTTAACCCAAGAGACCCAGTACTTC
>14|NA|TRBJ2-1|TRBV5-1|many
CASSSQPTANEQFF
TGCGCCAGCAGCTCCCAACCGACAGCCAATGAGCAGTTCTTC
>11|NA|TRBJ2-1|TRBV12-3/TRBV12-4|many
CAVRLFGEQFF
TGTGCCGTCAGACTCTTCGGTGAGCAGTTCTTC
>14|TRBD2|TRBJ2-1|TRBV3-1|many
CASKGLAPYNEQFF
TGTGCCAGTAAGGGACTAGCGCCATACAATGAGCAGTTCTTC
>14|TRBD2|TRBJ2-5|TRBV12-3/TRBV12-4|many
CASTAGVLQETQYF
TGTGCCAGCACAGCGGGGGTCCTCCAAGAGACCCAGTACTTC
>15|NA|TRBJ2-1|TRBV6-1|many
CASSEQGFVYNEQFF
TGTGCCAGCAGTGAACAGGGGTTTGTGTACAATGAGCAGTTCTTC
>13|NA|TRBJ1-1|TRBV20-1|many
CSAAGPANTEAFF
TGCAGTGCAGCGGGTCCAGCAAACACTGAAGCTTTCTTT
>16|TRBD1|TRBJ2-2|TRBV5-6|many
CASSFLDRADTGELFF
TGTGCCAGCAGCTTTTTGGACAGGGCGGACACCGGGGAGCTGTTTTTT
>17|TRBD1|TRBJ2-2|TRBV5-1|many
CASSSDRGLRYTGELFF
TGCGCCAGCAGCTCGGACAGGGGGCTAAGGTACACCGGGGAGCTGTTTTTT
>10|NA|TRBJ2-3|TRBV20-1|many
CSARPDTQYF
TGCAGTGCTAGACCGGATACGCAGTATTTT
>18|TRBD2|TRBJ2-1|TRBV3-1|few
CASSQGSSGISSYNEQFF
TGTGCCAGCAGCCAAGGTTCTAGCGGGATCAGCTCCTACAATGAGCAGTTCTTC
>13|TRBD1|TRBJ2-7|TRBV28|few
CASRRGHRFEQYF
TGTGCCAGCAGGAGGGGGCATAGGTTCGAGCAGTACTTC
>16|TRBD2|TRBJ2-5|TRBV12-3/TRBV12-4|many
CASSPQGLGYQETQYF
TGTGCCAGCAGTCCCCAGGGACTAGGCTACCAAGAGACCCAGTACTTC
>14|TRBD1|TRBJ2-6|TRBV20-1|many
CSARDRTGFKVLTF
TGCAGTGCTAGAGACAGGACAGGGTTTAAAGTCCTGACTTTC
>15|TRBD2|TRBJ2-1|TRBV4-1|many
CASSQEGLDYNEQFF
TGCGCCAGCAGCCAAGAGGGACTAGACTACAATGAGCAGTTCTTC
>16|TRBD1|TRBJ1-2|TRBV20-1|many
CSARDLALQGGYGYTF
TGCAGTGCTAGAGATCTTGCGCTACAGGGGGGCTATGGCTACACCTTC
>13|NA|TRBJ1-1|TRBV12-3/TRBV12-4|many
CATRGLGNTEAFF
TGTGCCACCAGGGGCCTTGGGAACACTGAAGCTTTCTTT
>16|NA|TRBJ2-1|TRBV5-1|many
CASSPVPDPAYNEQFF
TGCGCCAGCAGCCCTGTACCGGACCCCGCCTACAATGAGCAGTTCTTC
>12|NA|TRBJ1-5|TRBV20-1|many
CSARRSNQPQHF
TGCAGTGCTAGGCGGAGCAATCAGCCCCAGCATTTT
>14|NA|TRBJ2-1|TRBV20-1|many
CSARPNLSYNEQFF
TGCAGTGCTAGACCGAACCTGAGCTACAATGAGCAGTTCTTC
>13|NA|TRBJ2-4|TRBV12-3/TRBV12-4|many
CASRKNPEGIQYF
TGTGCCAGCAGGAAAAACCCAGAGGGCATTCAGTACTTC